This TCR beta chain was sequenced in a study of OX40 agonist ivuxolimab in advanced cancers. Study in general: Every patient in dose escalation had hepatocellular carcinoma, melanoma, renal cell or head and neck cancer. The study's findings and limits: By week 6 at 0.1 to 3.0 mg/kg, blood CD4+ and CD8+ T cells had expanded clonally. There were also nonresponders showing low normalized T-cell clonal expansion. Partial responders at 0.1-3.0 mg/kg had among the lowest clonal expansion.

As to this clone: The antigen is not known.

This table comes from immunoSEQ multiplex PCR, and its TCRdb copy is limited to in-frame clones, with some not included. The profile covers under 40,000 clones, with roughly 80% appearing a single time and roughly an eighth taken by the ten largest. This TCR was sampled from an adult with an advanced solid tumor such as melanoma, head and neck, liver or kidney cancer. Sample: CD4+ or CD8+ T cells sorted from blood, taken in a trial of the OX40 agonist ivuxolimab.

The CDR3 loop is CASSVGGEETQYF. In DNA form, the CDR3 reads TGTGCCAGCAGCGTAGGGGGGGAGGAGACCCAGTACTTC. The rearrangement links TRBV9 to TRBJ2-5; a possible D gene is TRBD2 (6 bases). V lost 0 bases, J lost 5 bases, and 8 bases lay in between. Germline CDR1 and CDR2: SGDLS and YYNGEE. This CDR3 is 13 amino acids long.